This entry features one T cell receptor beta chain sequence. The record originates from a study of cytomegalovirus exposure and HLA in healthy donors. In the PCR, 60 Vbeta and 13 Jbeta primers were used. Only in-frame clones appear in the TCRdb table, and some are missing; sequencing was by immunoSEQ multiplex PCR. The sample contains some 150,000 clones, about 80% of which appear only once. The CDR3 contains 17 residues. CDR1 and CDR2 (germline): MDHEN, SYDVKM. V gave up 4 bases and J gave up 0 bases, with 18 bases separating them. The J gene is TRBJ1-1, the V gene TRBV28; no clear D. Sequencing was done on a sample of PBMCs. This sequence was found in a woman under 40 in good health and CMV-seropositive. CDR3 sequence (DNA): TGTGCCAGCAGTTACACCGGGAAAACCCTACTGAACACTGAAGCTTTCTTT. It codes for CASSYTGKTLLNTEAFF.